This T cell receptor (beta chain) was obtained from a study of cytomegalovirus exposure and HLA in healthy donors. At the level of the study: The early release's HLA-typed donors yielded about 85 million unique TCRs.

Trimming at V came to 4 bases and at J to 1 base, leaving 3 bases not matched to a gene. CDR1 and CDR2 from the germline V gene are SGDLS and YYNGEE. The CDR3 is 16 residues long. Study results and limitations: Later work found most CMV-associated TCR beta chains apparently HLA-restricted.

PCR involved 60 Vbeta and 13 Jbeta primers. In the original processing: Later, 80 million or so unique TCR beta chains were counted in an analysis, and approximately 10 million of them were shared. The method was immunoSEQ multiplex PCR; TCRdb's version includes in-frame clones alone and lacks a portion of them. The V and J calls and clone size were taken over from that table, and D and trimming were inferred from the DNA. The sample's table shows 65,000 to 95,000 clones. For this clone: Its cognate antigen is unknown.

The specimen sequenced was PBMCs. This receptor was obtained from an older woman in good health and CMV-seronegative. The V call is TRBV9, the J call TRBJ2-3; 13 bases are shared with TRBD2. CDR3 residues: CASSLGLAGGTDTQYF. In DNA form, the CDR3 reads TGTGCCAGCAGCCTCGGACTAGCGGGAGGCACAGATACGCAGTATTTT.